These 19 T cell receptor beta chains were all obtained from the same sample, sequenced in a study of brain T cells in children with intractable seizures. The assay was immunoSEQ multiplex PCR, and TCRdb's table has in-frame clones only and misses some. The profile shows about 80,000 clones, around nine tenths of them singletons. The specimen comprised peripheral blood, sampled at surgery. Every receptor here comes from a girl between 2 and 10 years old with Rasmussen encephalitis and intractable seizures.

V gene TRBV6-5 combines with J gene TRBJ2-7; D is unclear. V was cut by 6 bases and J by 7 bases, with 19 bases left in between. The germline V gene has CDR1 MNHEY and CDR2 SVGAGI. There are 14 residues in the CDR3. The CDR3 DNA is TGTGCCAGCAGCCGCCTAACCTGGACGTTGGAGCAGTACTTC. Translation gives CASSRLTWTLEQYF.

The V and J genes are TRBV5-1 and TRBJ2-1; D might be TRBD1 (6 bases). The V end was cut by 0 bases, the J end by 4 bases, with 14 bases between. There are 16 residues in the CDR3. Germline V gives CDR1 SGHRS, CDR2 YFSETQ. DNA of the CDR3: TGCGCCAGCAGCTTGGGGGCAGGGGAAGGGTACAATGAGCAGTTCTTC. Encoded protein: CASSLGAGEGYNEQFF. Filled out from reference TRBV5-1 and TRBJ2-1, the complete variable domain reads KAGVTQTPRYLIKTRGQQVTLSCSPISGHRSVSWYQQTPGQGLQFLFEYFSETQRNKGNFPGRFSGRQFSNSRSEMNVSTLELGDSALYLCASSLGAGEGYNEQFFGPGTRLTVL.

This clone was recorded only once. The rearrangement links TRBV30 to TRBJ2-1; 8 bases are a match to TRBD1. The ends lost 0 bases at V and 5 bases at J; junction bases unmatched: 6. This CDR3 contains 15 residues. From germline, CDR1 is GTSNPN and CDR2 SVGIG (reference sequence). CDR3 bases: TGTGCCTGGAGTGTAAGGGACAGGCGGAACAATGAGCAGTTCTTC. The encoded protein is CAWSVRDRRNNEQFF.

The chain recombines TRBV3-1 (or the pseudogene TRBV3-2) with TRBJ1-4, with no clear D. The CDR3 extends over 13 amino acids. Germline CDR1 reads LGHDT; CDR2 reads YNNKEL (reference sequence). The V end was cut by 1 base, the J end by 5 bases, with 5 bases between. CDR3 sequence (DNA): TGTGCCAGCAGCCAAGGGGCAAATGAAAAACTGTTTTTT. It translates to CASSQGANEKLFF.

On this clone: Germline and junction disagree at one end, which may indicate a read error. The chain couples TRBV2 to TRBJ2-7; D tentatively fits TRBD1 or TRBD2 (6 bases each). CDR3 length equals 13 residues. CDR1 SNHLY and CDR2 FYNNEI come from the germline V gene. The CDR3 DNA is TGTGCCAGCAGAGAAGGGCGGGACAACGAGCAGTACTTC. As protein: CASREGRDNEQYF.

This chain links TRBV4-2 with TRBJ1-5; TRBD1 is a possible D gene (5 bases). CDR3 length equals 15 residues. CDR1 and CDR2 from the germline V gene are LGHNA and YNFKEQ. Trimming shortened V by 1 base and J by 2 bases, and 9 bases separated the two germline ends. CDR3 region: CASSQGQLGNQPQHF. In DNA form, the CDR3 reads TGTGCCAGCAGCCAAGGACAGCTGGGCAATCAGCCCCAGCATTTT.

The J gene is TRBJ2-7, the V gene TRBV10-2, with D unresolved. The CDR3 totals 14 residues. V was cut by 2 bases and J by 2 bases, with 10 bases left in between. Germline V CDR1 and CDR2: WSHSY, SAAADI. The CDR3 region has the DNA TGCGCCAGCAGTGAGCCCGACAAGCCCTACGAGCAGTACTTC. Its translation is CASSEPDKPYEQYF.

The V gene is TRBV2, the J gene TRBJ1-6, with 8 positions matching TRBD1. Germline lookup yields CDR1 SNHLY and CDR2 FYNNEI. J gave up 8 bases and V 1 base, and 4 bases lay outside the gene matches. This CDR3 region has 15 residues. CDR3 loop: CASSEGDRRYSPLHF. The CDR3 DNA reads TGTGCCAGCAGTGAAGGGGACAGGAGGTATTCACCCCTCCACTTT.

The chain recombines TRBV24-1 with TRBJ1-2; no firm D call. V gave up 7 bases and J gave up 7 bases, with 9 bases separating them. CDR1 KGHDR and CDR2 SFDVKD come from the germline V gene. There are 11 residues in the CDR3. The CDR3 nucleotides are TGTGCCACCAGAGGAGCTGGTGGCTACACCTTC. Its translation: CATRGAGGYTF.

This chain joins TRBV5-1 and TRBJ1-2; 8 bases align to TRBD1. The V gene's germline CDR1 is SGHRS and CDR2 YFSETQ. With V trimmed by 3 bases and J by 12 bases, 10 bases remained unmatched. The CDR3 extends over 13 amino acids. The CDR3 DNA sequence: TGCGCCAGCAGCTCAGGACAGGGTTTGGTCCACACCTTC. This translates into CASSSGQGLVHTF.

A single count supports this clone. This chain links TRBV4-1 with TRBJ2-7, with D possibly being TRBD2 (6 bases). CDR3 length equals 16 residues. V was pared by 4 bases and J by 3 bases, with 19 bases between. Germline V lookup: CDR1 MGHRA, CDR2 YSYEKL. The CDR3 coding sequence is TGCGCCAGCAGCCCGACGACTAGTTTGATGGACTACGAGCAGTACTTC. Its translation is CASSPTTSLMDYEQYF.

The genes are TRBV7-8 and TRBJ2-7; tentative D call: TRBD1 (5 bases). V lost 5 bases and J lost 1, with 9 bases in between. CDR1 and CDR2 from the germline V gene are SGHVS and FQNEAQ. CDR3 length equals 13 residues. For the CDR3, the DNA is TGTGCCAGCAGCCCAGACAGATCCTACGAGCAGTACTTC. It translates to CASSPDRSYEQYF.

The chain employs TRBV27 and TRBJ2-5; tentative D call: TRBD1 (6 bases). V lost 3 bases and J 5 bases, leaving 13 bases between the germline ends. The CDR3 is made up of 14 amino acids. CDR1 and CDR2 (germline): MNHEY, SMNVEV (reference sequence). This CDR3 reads CASSFVGAEETQYF. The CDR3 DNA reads TGTGCCAGCAGTTTCGTGGGGGCAGAGGAGACCCAGTACTTC.

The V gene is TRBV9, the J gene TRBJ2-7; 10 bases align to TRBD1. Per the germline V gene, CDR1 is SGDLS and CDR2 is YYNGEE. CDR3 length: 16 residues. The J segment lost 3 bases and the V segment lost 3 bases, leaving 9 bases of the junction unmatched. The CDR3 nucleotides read TGTGCCAGCAGCGAGACTCCGGGACAGGGGCTCTACGAGCAGTACTTC. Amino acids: CASSETPGQGLYEQYF. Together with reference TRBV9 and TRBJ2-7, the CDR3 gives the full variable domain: DSGVTQTPKHLITATGQRVTLRCSPRSGDLSVYWYQQSLDQGLQFLIQYYNGEERAKGNILERFSAQQFPDLHSELNLSSLELGDSALYFCASSETPGQGLYEQYFGPGTRLTVT.

CDR3 loop: CASSPGRASYEQYF. The CDR3 nucleotides are TGTGCCAGCAGCCCTGGGAGGGCCTCCTACGAGCAGTACTTC. The chain combines TRBV7-4 with TRBJ2-7; 7 nucleotides line up with TRBD2. J lost 0 bases, V lost 5 bases, and 4 bases had no gene match. The CDR3 is 14 amino acids. Germline V lookup: CDR1 SGHVT, CDR2 SQSDAQ. Complete variable domain (other parts from reference TRBV7-4 and TRBJ2-7): GAGVSQSPRYKVAKRGRDVALRCDSISGHVTLYWYRQTLGQGSEVLTYSQSDAQRDKSGRPSGRFSAERPERSVSTLKIQRTEQGDSAVYLCASSPGRASYEQYFGPGTRLTVT.

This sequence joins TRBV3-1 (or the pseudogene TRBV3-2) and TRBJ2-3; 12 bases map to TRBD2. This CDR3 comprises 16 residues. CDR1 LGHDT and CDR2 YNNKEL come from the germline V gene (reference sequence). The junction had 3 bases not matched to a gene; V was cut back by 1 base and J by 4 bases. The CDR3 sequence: CASSQASGGAADTQYF. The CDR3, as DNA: TGTGCCAGCAGCCAAGCTAGCGGGGGGGCAGCAGATACGCAGTATTTT.

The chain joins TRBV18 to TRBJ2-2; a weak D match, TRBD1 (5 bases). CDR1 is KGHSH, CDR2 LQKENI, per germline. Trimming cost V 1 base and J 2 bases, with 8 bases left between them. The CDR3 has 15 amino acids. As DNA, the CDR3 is TGTGCCAGCTCACCACGACAGCCCAACACCGGGGAGCTGTTTTTT. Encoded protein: CASSPRQPNTGELFF.

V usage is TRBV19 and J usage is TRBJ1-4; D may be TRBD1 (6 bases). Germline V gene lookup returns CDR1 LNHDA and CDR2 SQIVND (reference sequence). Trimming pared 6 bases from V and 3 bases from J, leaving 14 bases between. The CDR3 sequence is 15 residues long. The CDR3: CASRAPGVPNEKLFF. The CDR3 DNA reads TGTGCCAGTAGGGCTCCAGGGGTCCCTAATGAAAAACTGTTTTTT.

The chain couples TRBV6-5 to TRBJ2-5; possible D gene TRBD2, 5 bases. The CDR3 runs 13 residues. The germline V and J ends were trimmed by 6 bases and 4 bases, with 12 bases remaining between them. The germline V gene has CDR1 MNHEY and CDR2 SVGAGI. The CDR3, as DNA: TGTGCCAGCAGCGACCGGGGAAGAGAGACCCAGTACTTC. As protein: CASSDRGRETQYF.